Detailed here is one TCR beta chain. The target of this receptor is not known. No much larger clone exists at a distance of one base, and base qualities are not known. This sample was taken from a study of blood T cell repertoires in COVID-19 (TCRdb year 2020). Study-wide context: The collaborator samples originated in the United States, Italy and Spain and spanned the acute and convalescent phases of COVID-19. The prospective study material was composed of cDNA or gDNA derived from T cells, B-cell-depleted T cells, or PBMCs. Subjects who had been exposed to COVID-19, were actively infected with it, or had recovered from it provided the deeply sampled blood TCRbeta repertoires that made up the dataset. A freely available public database, intended as a resource for researchers studying the immune response to SARS-CoV-2, is where the repertoires were released. Samples came from the ongoing ImmuneRACE study (first 160 participants) plus 1,254 subjects from 6 global collaborators. The sample metadata nearly always contained a de-identified subject ID, COVID-19 status, age in years and sex. Where available, HLA class I and class II types were taken from metadata supplied by the sample provider and were not determined by assay-based typing. The paper's findings and limits, for the study overall: Clinical and demographic metadata were provided uncurated, with the amount varying by source and participant.

The collaborating institutions used their own protocols to collect whole blood in K2EDTA tubes. For TCRbeta analysis, collaborators shipped samples in one of three forms: frozen whole blood, isolated PBMCs, or DNA extracted from either of those sample types. Taken from cysteine to phenylalanine, the CDR3 has 15 residues. Of the read, only the CDR3 DNA is kept; its 45 bases are in frame from base 1. Relative to germline, V is missing 3 bases and J is missing 6 bases, with 7 bases of the junction outside any gene match. CDR1 and CDR2 are drawn from the germline V gene: KGHSH, LQKENI. TCRbeta CDR3 regions were amplified from genomic DNA using the immunoSEQ Assay, a bias-controlled multiplex PCR. Processing in the source paper ran as follows. Nucleated cell counts per sample were estimated from amplification of reference gene primers within the assay. To quantify the absolute abundance of each unique TCRbeta CDR3 rearrangement, sequence reads were collapsed and filtered. For each sample, productive Simpson clonality was calculated as the square root of Simpson's diversity index across productive rearrangements. The table comes from immuneACCESS by way of TCRdb, which keeps in-frame sequences with V and J called. Part of the clones is missing from these tables; in studies checked, under half for an unresolved V gene and the rest for unknown reasons. The V and J calls and clone size come from that table; D and trimming were worked out from the DNA. The sample records 85,000 to 90,000 clones, 85% to 90% of which are singletons. 0.85% to 1.2% of the sample is in the top ten clones.

This receptor was taken from a human donor in a cohort sampled during active COVID-19. Recombination linked TRBV18 to TRBJ1-1, and TRBD1 matches 10 of the central bases. The sample consisted of peripheral blood. CDR3 reads: CASSPRGTGEAEAFF. The DNA sequence is TGTGCCAGCTCACCCCGAGGGACAGGGGAAGCTGAAGCTTTCTTT.